The TCR beta chain under discussion was sequenced for a study of T cells after yellow fever vaccination. TCRdb called the 5' RACE reads again in MiXCR, with one record for every CDR3 protein. The sample carries 300,000 to 400,000 distinct CDR3 sequences, 6.2% recorded once. Many counts were recorded for this clonotype. Source: PBMCs, taken 5 days after the yellow fever booster vaccination. This TCR was sampled from a man aged 25-45 years who received the YFV17D yellow fever vaccine.

The CDR3 protein is CASSLVAGGGYETQYF. The CDR3 nucleotides read TGTGCCAGCAGCTTGGTGGCAGGGGGCGGTTACGAGACCCAGTACTTC. This chain uses TRBV5-6 with TRBJ2-5; 8 bases align to TRBD1. The CDR3 is 16 residues long. V was pared by 0 bases and J by 5 bases, with 9 bases of the junction left unmatched. Germline CDR1 SGHDT, CDR2 YYEEEE.